This T cell receptor beta chain was identified in a study of blood T cell repertoires in COVID-19. Looking at the study overall: The origin of the acute and convalescent COVID-19 samples was the United States, Italy and Spain. Sample material is recorded as cDNA or gDNA derived from T cells, B-cell-depleted T cells, or PBMCs.

This clone showed up just a few times. V trimming: 8 bases; J trimming: 0 bases; junction bases outside the gene matches: 5. The CDR3 runs to 13 residues. Germline V lookup: CDR1 SQVTM, CDR2 ANQGSEA. Recruited during active infection, patients (from Seattle) were subsequently followed longitudinally. How the authors handled the data: It was from reference gene primer amplification that nucleated cell counts were estimated. The repertoire was sequenced with immunoSEQ multiplex PCR; TCRdb's copy has only in-frame clones and lacks some. V, J and clone size are those of that table, while D and trimming were read from the DNA. The data hold fewer than 350,000 clones, with 86% observed a single time.

This chain links TRBV29-1 with TRBJ1-1; 8 bases agree with TRBD1. Sequencing was done on a sample of peripheral blood. This receptor was obtained from a woman aged 30 to 39 with COVID-19, enrolled during active disease. The CDR3 reads CSSQGGVNTEAFF. CDR3 DNA sequence: TGCAGCTCACAGGGGGGGGTGAACACTGAAGCTTTCTTT.